Listed below are T cell receptor beta chains from one sample, sequenced in a study of T-cell reconstitution after alpha-beta-depleted transplantation in children. Via MiXCR, TCRdb re-called the PCR reads, giving one row per CDR3 protein. The repertoire includes around 200,000 distinct CDR3 sequences, approximately 19% of them detected once, and just under 45% sits in the top ten. The source was PBMCs, mostly from graft donor cells, collected 360 days after TCRalphabeta/CD19-depleted stem cell transplant. These receptors were obtained from a male patient aged 2-15 years who had a stem cell transplant for acute lymphoblastic leukemia, so the T cells may come from the graft donor. Both conserved end residues are part of each CDR3. The D gene is left open where the match is weak. Only part of the rows carry a size: once, few, many, or a class if the clone is expanded.

abundance	d_gene	j_gene	v_gene	CDR3nt	CDR3aa
few	.	TRBJ1-3	TRBV12-3/TRBV12-4	TGTGCCAGCAGTTTGTGGGGGACTGGAAACACCATATATTTT	CASSLWGTGNTIYF
few	TRBD1	TRBJ2-1	TRBV7-2	TGTGCCAGCAGCTCTCGGCAGGGGGCAAACAATGAGCAGTTCTTC	CASSSRQGANNEQFF
many	TRBD1	TRBJ1-3	TRBV12-3/TRBV12-4	TGTGCCAGCAGCCTACAGGGGGCCGCTGGAAACACCATATATTTT	CASSLQGAAGNTIYF
few	TRBD2	TRBJ2-3	TRBV20-1	TGCAGTGCCGCACCCACTGTCGTCATAGCGGGGGGGCCAGATACGCAGTATTTT	CSAAPTVVIAGGPDTQYF
few	.	TRBJ2-7	TRBV5-1	TGCGCCAGCAGCCCCTGGTCGGGGATACACTCCTACTACGAGCAGTACTTC	CASSPWSGIHSYYEQYF
.	TRBD2	TRBJ2-7	TRBV20-1	TGCAGTGGGGGGGGGAACCCCCACGAGCAGTACTTC	CSGGGNPHEQYF
.	.	TRBJ2-7	TRBV5-6	TGTGCCAGCAGCTGGGTGGGCAGATCCTACGAGCAGTACTTC	CASSWVGRSYEQYF
few	.	TRBJ1-3	TRBV29-1	TGCAGCGTTGGGCAGGGAAACACCATATATTTT	CSVGQGNTIYF
.	.	TRBJ1-2	TRBV12-3/TRBV12-4	TGTGCCAGCAGTTTGGGGCGAGGGAGCTATGGCTACACCTTC	CASSLGRGSYGYTF
few	.	TRBJ2-2	TRBV27	TGTGCCAGCAGTTCATTTGGATACACCGGGGAGCTGTTTTTT	CASSSFGYTGELFF
many	TRBD2	TRBJ2-1	TRBV5-1	TGCGCCAGCGTCGGGGAGGGACTTTGGGGATACAATGAGCAGTTCTTC	CASVGEGLWGYNEQFF
.	.	TRBJ2-1	TRBV7-8	TGTGCCAGCACCTCAGACGGGGGAGAGCAGTTCTTC	CASTSDGGEQFF
.	.	TRBJ2-1	TRBV7-9	TGTGCCAGCAGGGGGTATTCGGGATTGCAGTACAATGAGCAGTTCTTC	CASRGYSGLQYNEQFF
.	.	TRBJ2-1	TRBV2	TGTGCCAGCGGGGCTAGCTCCTACAATGAGCAGTTCTTC	CASGASSYNEQFF
many	TRBD2	TRBJ2-1	TRBV7-8	TGTGCCAGCAGCTTAGAGACTTTGGGACTAGCGGGTTACAATGAGCAGTTCTTC	CASSLETLGLAGYNEQFF
few	TRBD2	TRBJ2-5	TRBV12-3/TRBV12-4	TGTGCCAGCCATTTTAGCGGGAGGGAAGAGACCCAGTACTTC	CASHFSGREETQYF
few	TRBD1	TRBJ2-7	TRBV10-2	TGCGCCAGCTTCCATGGGACAGTTAAGCGGTACGAGCAGTACTTC	CASFHGTVKRYEQYF
.	TRBD1	TRBJ2-7	TRBV11-3	TGTGCCAGCAGCCCGAGACAGGGATCAGGGTACGAGCAGTACTTC	CASSPRQGSGYEQYF
few	.	TRBJ2-1	TRBV24-1	TGTGCCACCAGTGGGGGAGGTACCTCCTACAATGAGCAGTTCTTC	CATSGGGTSYNEQFF
.	.	TRBJ2-5	TRBV18	TGTGCCAGCTCACGGCTCCCCCCGCCCGAAGAGACCCAGTACTTC	CASSRLPPPEETQYF
few	.	TRBJ2-5	TRBV18	TGTGCCAGCTCACCAACTCGCCAAGAGACCCAGTACTTC	CASSPTRQETQYF
few	TRBD1	TRBJ2-3	TRBV28	TGTGCCAGTAGACAGGGGAGGGATACGCAGTATTTT	CASRQGRDTQYF
.	TRBD2	TRBJ2-1	TRBV11-3	TGTGCCAGCAGCTTACTAGCGGGAGTTCCCTACAATGAGCAGTTCTTC	CASSLLAGVPYNEQFF
few	.	TRBJ2-3	TRBV2	TGTGCCAGCACCCGCCCTAGCACAGATACGCAGTATTTT	CASTRPSTDTQYF
few	TRBD2	TRBJ2-5	TRBV29-1	TGCAGCGTGGGAGCGGGGGGGCCGGAGACCCAGTACTTC	CSVGAGGPETQYF
.	TRBD1	TRBJ2-3	TRBV18	TGTGCCAGCTCACCGACGGCAGGGGGCCGCACAGATACGCAGTATTTT	CASSPTAGGRTDTQYF
.	.	TRBJ1-2	TRBV7-8	TGTGCCAGCAGCCTTGGACGGGTAAACTATGGCTACACCTTC	CASSLGRVNYGYTF
.	.	TRBJ2-3	TRBV2	TGTGCCAGCAAACACCCCCACACGGATACGCAGTATTTT	CASKHPHTDTQYF
few	.	TRBJ2-1	TRBV11-2	TGTGCCAGCAGCGCGTTTCTAGCGATGAATGAGCAGTTCTTC	CASSAFLAMNEQFF
.	.	TRBJ2-1	TRBV7-2	TGTGCCAGCAGCTTCGTTGGGGTCAATGAGCAGTTCTTC	CASSFVGVNEQFF
.	.	TRBJ1-1	TRBV10-3	TGTGCCATCAGTGAGGGGCAAACGAACACTGAAGCTTTCTTT	CAISEGQTNTEAFF
.	.	TRBJ2-7	TRBV4-3	TGCGCCAGCAGCCTCGAGGACACCTACTACGAGCAGTACTTC	CASSLEDTYYEQYF
few	.	TRBJ1-1	TRBV5-5	TGTGCCAGCAGCTTGCTGGGGGCGGGCACTGAAGCTTTCTTT	CASSLLGAGTEAFF
.	.	TRBJ2-7	TRBV6-2/TRBV6-3	TGTGCCAGTTCCGGGCAGGGTTCCTACGAGCAGTACTTC	CASSGQGSYEQYF
few	.	TRBJ2-2	TRBV20-1	TGCAGTGGTACCGGGGGGCGGCGGACCGGGGAGCTGTTTTTT	CSGTGGRRTGELFF